This T cell receptor (beta chain) was sequenced for a study of T-cell reconstitution after alpha-beta-depleted transplantation in children. Findings and caveats of the study: Expanded graft clones numbering several hundred reportedly gave rise to alpha-beta T cells about two months after transplant. T-cell numbers and diversity, one year after transplant, stemmed largely from T cells that were newly produced. Recipient T cells and thymic progenitors that survived were the source of the high TCRbeta diversity seen at day 60 in some patients.

In the case of this clonotype: What it binds is not known.

The V end lost 7 bases, the J end lost 6 bases, and 14 bases lay between the germline ends. In germline, CDR1 is SGHRS, CDR2 YFSETQ. The CDR3 length is 14 residues. The library targeted TCRbeta and was prepared with unique molecular identifiers. TCRdb reanalysed the PCR reads using MiXCR and keeps one entry per CDR3 protein. This repertoire shows just over 950,000 distinct CDR3 sequences, roughly 29% found once; its top ten account for roughly 28%. Specimen: PBMCs, mostly from graft donor cells, collected 360 days after TCRalphabeta/CD19-depleted stem cell transplant. The chain couples TRBV5-1 to TRBJ1-6, with D possibly being TRBD1 (5 bases). The source is a boy under two years old who had a stem cell transplant for SCID, so the T cells may come from the graft donor. This CDR3 is CASAGGVRNSPLHF. DNA for the CDR3: TGCGCCAGCGCGGGAGGGGTACGTAATTCACCCCTCCACTTT.